This T cell receptor (beta chain) derives from a study of blood T cell repertoires in COVID-19. Measured with immunoSEQ multiplex PCR; TCRdb has only the in-frame clones, and not every one. The sample lists over 100,000 clones, around nine tenths occurring once. The germline gives CDR1 LGHNA, CDR2 YSLEER. Trimming removed 6 bases at V and 8 bases at J, with 17 bases between. There are 14 residues in the CDR3. V and J are TRBV4-3 and TRBJ2-1; D gene unclear. The material sequenced was peripheral blood. This TCR was recovered from a human donor in a cohort sampled during active COVID-19. CDR3 bases: TGCGCCAGCAGACGCTCAATAGAGGTCTATGAGCAGTTCTTC. This encodes CASRRSIEVYEQFF.